This T cell receptor beta chain was captured in a study of T cells in women clearing cervical HPV infection. Cervical HPV DNA detected by MY09/MY11 PCR, typed by dot-blot. On this clone itself: The CDR3 end lies 3 residues beyond the end of the read and is filled in from the germline J gene.

The CDR3 extends over 13 amino acids. Germline CDR1 SGHTA, CDR2 FQGNSA. V lost 2 bases, J lost 4 bases, and 7 bases lay in between. The repertoire was sequenced with immunoSEQ multiplex PCR; TCRdb's copy has only in-frame clones and lacks some. The specimen's table records around 28,000 clones. The rearrangement joins TRBV7-2 to TRBJ2-3, with D perhaps matching TRBD1 (6 bases). The sequenced sample consisted of blood buffy coat. This sequence originates from a woman aged 18 to 75 with a cervical HPV16 infection that either progressed to CIN3+ or cleared (not recorded which). Here the CDR3 reads CASSLQGPDTQYF. The sequenced part of the CDR3 DNA is TGTGCCAGCAGCTTACAGGGGCCAGATACG.